This TCR beta chain was captured by sequencing in a study of cytomegalovirus exposure and HLA in healthy donors. Whole-study context: Falling in the Caucasian-associated ancestry cluster were 80% to 85% of under 450 genotyped donors.

PCR amplification relied on 60 Vbeta primers (plus 13 Jbeta primers). Measured with immunoSEQ multiplex PCR; TCRdb has only the in-frame clones, and not every one. The data contain about 140,000 clones, approximately 72% of them seen just once; the ten biggest clones take up 6.5%. This clone appeared a few times. Per germline, CDR1 KGHSH and CDR2 LQKENI. The CDR3 length is 14 residues. V dropped 3 bases and J dropped 4; count of bases not matched to a gene: 3. The chain is built from TRBV18 and TRBJ2-4; 7 nucleotides agree with TRBD1. The sample was PBMCs. The receptor was derived from a woman aged 60-75 years in good health and CMV-seronegative. CDR3 DNA sequence: TGTGCCAGCTCACCCACAGGGGCAAAAAACATTCAGTACTTC. This codes for CASSPTGAKNIQYF. Supplemented by reference TRBV18 and TRBJ2-4, the full variable domain reads NAGVMQNPRHLVRRRGQEARLRCSPMKGHSHVYWYRQLPEEGLKFMVYLQKENIIDESGMPKERFSAEFPKEGPSILRIQQVVRGDSAAYFCASSPTGAKNIQYFGAGTRLSVL.